The 2 T cell receptor beta chains listed next were all sequenced from one sample in a study of shared clonotypes between healthy human individuals. The protocol was immunoSEQ multiplex PCR, while the TCRdb copy is restricted to in-frame clones and leaves out a portion. The sample yields around 440,000 clones, approximately 80% seen once. The source material was PBMCs. These receptors originate from a woman aged 40 to 50 in good health. Some clones in this sample may be carry-over from other donors' samples.

The V and J genes are TRBV28 and TRBJ1-1; 10 bases fit TRBD1. CDR3 length: 15 residues. Unmatched junction bases numbered 10, after V lost 6 bases and J lost 6 bases. Looked up from germline, CDR1 is MDHEN and CDR2 is SYDVKM. Here the CDR3 reads CASRPLRDRGPEAFF. The CDR3 DNA reads TGTGCCAGCAGGCCCCTCCGGGACAGGGGCCCTGAAGCTTTCTTT.

In the case of this clone: A far larger clone is off by one base, so a read error is likely. The sample holds other DNA sequences that translate to the same CDR3. The chain recombines TRBV6-1 with TRBJ1-2; D gene ambiguous. Trimming shortened V by 3 bases and J by 4 bases, and 15 bases separated the two germline ends. CDR3 length: 15 residues. The V gene's germline CDR1 is MNHNS and CDR2 SASEGT. The CDR3 sequence is CASSEEGWGRYGYTF. As DNA, the CDR3 is TGTGCCAGCAGTGAGGAAGGATGGGGTCGCTATGGCTACACCTTC.